The clone carrying this T cell receptor beta chain has at least ten counts. What it binds is unknown. These data belong to a study of molecular identifiers for immune sequencing clone quantification. Study at large: Split five ways in replicates, RNA from approximately 20,000 or 98,000 naive CD8 cells had four portions sequenced. Study-wide results and caveats: More than 97% of effector molecules, versus under 1% of naive-cell molecules, belonged to clones above 20 RNA copies.

V lost 7 bases, J lost 5 bases, and 10 bases stayed unmatched. CDR1 SQVTM and CDR2 ANQGSEA come from the germline V gene. The CDR3 has 13 residues. Libraries from naive CD8 cells were generated from roughly 18,000 to 920,000 sorted cells (with 10%, 30% or 50% RNA). The authors gated naive CD8 T cells as CD8+CD4-CCR7+CD45RA+ for sorting. TCRdb reprocessed the PCR reads with MiXCR, giving one entry per CDR3 protein. The sample gives 75,000 to 100,000 distinct CDR3 sequences, 15% to 20% of which show up once; around 0.8% is in the top ten. The chain uses TRBV29-1 and TRBJ1-1; 7 bases map to TRBD1. The material sequenced was naive CD8+ T cells from blood, with Jurkat cell RNA spiked in. Subset given: FACS-sorted CD8+CD4-CCR7+CD45RA+ naive T cells. The receptor was derived from a human donor in good health. Some libraries in this study had Jurkat cell RNA spiked in. The CDR3 sequence: CSANEQGRTEAFF. In DNA, the CDR3 is TGCAGCGCCAACGAACAGGGGAGGACTGAAGCTTTCTTT.